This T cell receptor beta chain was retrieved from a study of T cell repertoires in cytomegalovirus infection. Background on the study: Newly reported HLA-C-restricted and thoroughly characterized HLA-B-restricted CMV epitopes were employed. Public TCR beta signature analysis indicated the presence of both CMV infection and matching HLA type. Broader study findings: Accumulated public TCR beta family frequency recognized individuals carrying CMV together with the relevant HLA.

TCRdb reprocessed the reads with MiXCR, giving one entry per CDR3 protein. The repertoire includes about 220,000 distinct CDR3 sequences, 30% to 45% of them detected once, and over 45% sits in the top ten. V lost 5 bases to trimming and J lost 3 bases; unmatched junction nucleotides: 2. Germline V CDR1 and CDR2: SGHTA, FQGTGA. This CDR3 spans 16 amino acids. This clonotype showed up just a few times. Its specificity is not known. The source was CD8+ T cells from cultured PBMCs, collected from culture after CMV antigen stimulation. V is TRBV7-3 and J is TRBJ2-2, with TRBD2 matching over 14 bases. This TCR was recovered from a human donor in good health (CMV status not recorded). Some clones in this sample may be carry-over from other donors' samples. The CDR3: CASSPGLAGDTGELFF. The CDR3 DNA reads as TGTGCCAGCAGCCCGGGACTAGCGGGAGACACCGGGGAGCTGTTTTTT.